Presented here are 9 T cell receptor beta chains from one specimen sequenced in a study of blood T cell repertoires in COVID-19. The repertoire was sequenced with immunoSEQ multiplex PCR; TCRdb's copy has only in-frame clones and lacks some. The repertoire has roughly 100,000 clones, approximately 80% of them found once; the top ten carry around 4.5%. Sequencing was performed on peripheral blood. These receptors were obtained from a human donor in a cohort sampled during active COVID-19.

This chain joins TRBV6-5 and TRBJ2-5, with 7 positions matching TRBD2. Trimming took 0 bases from V and 5 from J; bases not matched to a gene: 9. The CDR3 extends over 16 amino acids. The germline CDR1 and CDR2 sequences are MNHEY and SVGAGI. The CDR3 DNA reads as TGTGCCAGCAGTTACTCGACGGGGGGTTATTTCGAGACCCAGTACTTC. Translated: CASSYSTGGYFETQYF.

The rearrangement uses TRBV6-1 and TRBJ1-3, with unresolved D. The CDR3 runs to 15 residues. V shed 1 base and J shed 1 base, with 8 bases lying between them. Germline V gene lookup returns CDR1 MNHNS and CDR2 SASEGT. As DNA, the CDR3 is TGTGCCAGCAGTGAAGGATTCTATTCTGGAAACACCATATATTTT. It specifies CASSEGFYSGNTIYF.

The chain joins TRBV30 to TRBJ2-7; 7 bases are shared with TRBD1. The germline V gene has CDR1 GTSNPN and CDR2 SVGIG (reference sequence). The junction had 13 bases not matched to a gene; V was cut back by 5 bases and J by 0 bases. This CDR3 is 16 amino acids long. CDR3 region: CAWSSTGAGDSYEQYF. CDR3 bases: TGTGCCTGGTCCTCAACAGGGGCCGGGGACTCCTACGAGCAGTACTTC. The full variable domain, in which reference TRBV30 and TRBJ2-7 provide the parts outside the CDR3, is SQTIHQWPATLVQPVGSPLSLECTVEGTSNPNLYWYRQAAGRGLQLLFYSVGIGQISSEVPQNLSASRPQDRQFILSSKKLLLSDSGFYLCAWSSTGAGDSYEQYFGPGTRLTVT.

This sequence joins TRBV15 and TRBJ1-6; D gene uncertain. The germline V gene encodes CDR1 LNHNV and CDR2 YYDKDF (reference sequence). V shed 5 bases and J shed 10 bases, with 9 bases lying between them. There are 12 residues in the CDR3. The DNA of the CDR3 is TGTGCCACCAGCGCTCGAGGGTCACCCCTCCACTTT. It translates to CATSARGSPLHF.

This chain links TRBV13 with TRBJ1-1; unclear D gene. Per the germline V gene, CDR1 is PRHDT and CDR2 is FYEKMQ (reference sequence). This CDR3 has 14 residues. V gave up 5 bases and J gave up 1 base, with 11 bases separating them. The CDR3, as DNA: TGTGCCAGCAGCCGTATGGCCCAGAACACTGAAGCTTTCTTT. It yields the protein CASSRMAQNTEAFF.

J is TRBJ1-2 and V is TRBV4-2; 7 bases match TRBD1. This CDR3 has 15 residues. Per the germline V gene, CDR1 is LGHNA and CDR2 is YNFKEQ. V gave up 0 bases and J gave up 2 bases; unmatched junction bases: 3. DNA of the CDR3: TGTGCCAGCAGCCAAGAAGCGACAGGGAACTATGGCTACACCTTC. Amino acid sequence: CASSQEATGNYGYTF.

The rearrangement uses TRBV9 and TRBJ2-7; D unresolved. In germline, CDR1 is SGDLS, CDR2 YYNGEE. CDR3 length equals 13 residues. V was clipped by 0 bases and J by 6 bases, with 10 bases between them. Here the CDR3 reads CASSVEPQREQYF. DNA of the CDR3: TGTGCCAGCAGCGTAGAGCCCCAGCGCGAGCAGTACTTC.

CDR3 region: CASSKALWGGSNQPQHF. The CDR3 coding sequence is TGTGCCAGCAGCAAAGCGCTTTGGGGAGGAAGCAATCAGCCCCAGCATTTT. The rearrangement joins TRBV21-1 to TRBJ1-5. TRBV21-1 corresponds to a pseudogene. CDR3 length: 17 amino acids.

The gene calls are TRBV6-5 and TRBJ2-5; D perhaps matches TRBD1 (6 bases). With 9 bases removed from V and 5 bases from J, the gap between germline ends came to 19 bases. The CDR3 runs to 14 residues. CDR1 is MNHEY, CDR2 SVGAGI, per germline. The CDR3 sequence: CASSRHRDGETQYF. DNA for the CDR3: TGTGCCAGTTCAAGGCACAGGGATGGGGAGACCCAGTACTTC.